This T cell receptor beta chain was captured by sequencing in a study of shared clonotypes between healthy human individuals. Study-wide results and caveats: A handful of donors shared 5% to 5.5% of their naive CD4 clonotypes.

Germline V gives CDR1 MNHNS, CDR2 SASEGT. The CDR3 extends over 11 amino acids. The ends lost 9 bases at V and 6 bases at J; junction bases unmatched: 4. The assay used deep level. Per the original data handling: Filtering differed for immunoSEQ, which gave only junction sequences without quality scores. The assay was immunoSEQ multiplex PCR, and TCRdb's table has in-frame clones only and misses some. Clonal size and the V and J genes are those of that table, whereas D and trimming came from the DNA. The sample lists around 620,000 clones; roughly 95% were seen once. Positively selected for CCR7, the CD45RO-negative cells used as naive CD8 cells excluded terminally differentiated effector memory CD45RA+ cells. Every one of the donors was a Caucasian adult that lived in Nashville, Tennessee. A note on this clone: What it recognizes is unknown.

The sequence was obtained from a woman aged 30 to 39 in good health. The rearrangement joins TRBV6-1 to TRBJ2-7; 8 bases agree with TRBD1. The sample consisted of naive CD8+ T cells sorted from blood. The CDR3 DNA sequence: TGTGCCAGTGGACAGGGTAGCGAGCAGTACTTC. Encoded protein: CASGQGSEQYF.